Below are 27 T cell receptor beta chains sequenced from a single sample in a study of T cells after posttransplantation cyclophosphamide. Sequencing was performed with immunoSEQ multiplex PCR; in TCRdb, only in-frame clones are kept and a portion is missing. The profile covers tens of thousands of clones, none occurring a single time. A marrow graft followed busulfan-fludarabine conditioning, with cyclophosphamide on days +3 and +4. The sequencing here drew on PBMCs, taken after allogeneic stem cell transplant with posttransplant cyclophosphamide. The receptors stem from a young adult male patient who received an allogeneic stem cell transplant from a related donor, was CMV-positive, and had no GVHD. Some T cells may be graft donor cells.

This clone was seen at least ten times. This chain uses TRBV13 with TRBJ2-1, with 16 bases fitting TRBD2. The CDR3 extends over 18 amino acids. Per germline, CDR1 PRHDT and CDR2 FYEKMQ (reference sequence). The trim removed 1 base at V and 6 bases at J, leaving 6 bases unmatched. This chain's CDR3 is CASSLEGTSGGGINEQFF. Here the CDR3 DNA reads TGTGCCAGCAGCTTAGAAGGGACTAGCGGGGGGGGGATCAATGAGCAGTTCTTC.

This clone was recorded many times. This rearrangement joins TRBV9 to TRBJ2-3, with a weak D call TRBD2 (6 bases). The V gene lost 6 bases and the J gene lost 1 base, with 12 bases spanning the gap. The CDR3 contains 14 residues. Looked up from germline, CDR1 is SGDLS and CDR2 is YYNGEE. The CDR3 nucleotides are TGTGCCAGCACCCCCTGGGGGGGCACAGATACGCAGTATTTT. Its protein product is CASTPWGGTDTQYF.

This clone was observed many times. The rearrangement links TRBV10-2 to TRBJ1-6; D is unresolved. CDR1 WSHSY and CDR2 SAAADI come from the germline V gene. CDR3 size: 16 residues. V was trimmed by 2 bases and J by 5 bases, leaving 13 bases between them. The chain's CDR3 is CASSEVRRINNSPLHF. As DNA, the CDR3 is TGCGCCAGCAGTGAGGTACGGCGGATAAATAATTCACCCCTCCACTTT.

This clone was counted many times. This chain joins TRBV6-6 and TRBJ2-7; 7 bases align to TRBD1. Germline assignment: CDR1 MNHNY and CDR2 SVGAGI (reference sequence). V dropped 7 bases and J dropped 3; count of bases not matched to a gene: 6. This CDR3 spans 13 amino acids. CDR3 sequence reads: CASTLRQGYEQYF. For the CDR3, the DNA is TGTGCCAGCACTCTAAGACAGGGCTACGAGCAGTACTTC.

Ten or more counts support this clone. The rearrangement uses TRBV7-9 and TRBJ2-3, with D unclear. The V gene's germline CDR1 is SEHNR and CDR2 FQNEAQ (reference sequence). The CDR3 covers 11 residues. V lost 3 bases to trimming and J lost 4 bases, with 2 bases between them. CDR3 region: CASSFADTQYF. CDR3 DNA: TGTGCCAGCAGCTTCGCAGATACGCAGTATTTT. The complete variable domain, with remaining parts taken from reference TRBV7-9 and TRBJ2-3, reads DTGVSQNPRHKITKRGQNVTFRCDPISEHNRLYWYRQTLGQGPEFLTYFQNEAQLEKSRLLSDRFSAERPKGSFSTLEIQRTEQGDSAMYLCASSFADTQYFGPGTRLTVL.

The J gene is TRBJ2-5, the V gene TRBV2; 9 bases map to TRBD1. The DNA end is more similar to TRBJ2-7, so the J call may be wrong. CDR1 is SNHLY, CDR2 FYNNEI, per germline. CDR3 length: 17 amino acids. In DNA form, the CDR3 reads TGTGCCAGCAGTGAATTGGGAGGACAGGGGTCGGTTTACGAGCAGTACTTC. Residues: CASSELGGQGSVYEQYF.

This clone was picked up many times. The genes are TRBV10-2 and TRBJ2-7, with 9 positions matching TRBD1. Losses at the gene ends were 5 bases for V and 3 bases for J; bases not matched to a gene: 5. Germline-derived CDR1 and CDR2 are WSHSY and SAAADI. The CDR3 loop spans 14 amino acids. The CDR3 is CASSFTGGNYEQYF. CDR3 nucleotides: TGCGCCAGCAGTTTCACAGGGGGCAACTACGAGCAGTACTTC.

This clone was picked up many times. V gene TRBV2 combines with J gene TRBJ2-7; TRBD2 matches 12 bases. CDR3 length equals 15 residues. The germline V gene encodes CDR1 SNHLY and CDR2 FYNNEI. The J segment lost 1 base and the V segment lost 6 bases, leaving 4 bases of the junction unmatched. CDR3 sequence reads: CASRPTSGRSYEQYF. CDR3 in DNA: TGTGCCAGCAGACCGACTAGCGGGAGATCCTACGAGCAGTACTTC.

This clone was picked up many times. The same CDR3 can be traced to other DNA sequences in this sample. The chain has TRBV11-3 and TRBJ2-2; TRBD2 aligns across 7 bases. J was trimmed by 5 bases and V by 1 base; bases with no gene match: 1. Germline CDR1 reads SGHNT; CDR2 reads YENEEA. The CDR3 sequence is 14 residues long. The CDR3 here is CASSLAGGTGELFF. The CDR3 bases are TGTGCCAGCAGCTTAGCGGGAGGTACCGGGGAGCTGTTTTTT.

In this sample, this clone turned up many times. The chain couples TRBV7-9 to TRBJ1-5, with 8 bases aligning to TRBD1. This CDR3 is built from 14 residues. J gave up 2 bases and V 4 bases, and 1 base lay outside the gene matches. Germline CDR1 is SEHNR and CDR2 is FQNEAQ (reference sequence). The CDR3 here is CASSSTGGNQPQHF. The CDR3 DNA is TGTGCCAGCAGCTCGACAGGGGGCAATCAGCCCCAGCATTTT.

At least ten counts were recorded for this clone. CDR3 sequence: CASSFGTALSGANVLTF. DNA for the CDR3: TGTGCCAGCAGTTTCGGGACAGCCCTCTCTGGGGCCAACGTCCTGACTTTC. The V and J genes are TRBV27 and TRBJ2-6, with 7 bases aligning to TRBD1. The V gene's germline CDR1 is MNHEY and CDR2 SMNVEV (reference sequence). J lost 0 bases, V lost 3 bases, and 5 bases had no gene match. This CDR3 has 17 amino acids.

This clone was seen at least ten times. The CDR3 is CASSQVGRMEQPQHF. CDR3 DNA: TGCGCCAGCAGCCAAGTGGGCAGGATGGAACAGCCCCAGCATTTT. The V call is TRBV4-1, the J call TRBJ1-5; D is unresolved. Germline assignment: CDR1 MGHRA and CDR2 YSYEKL. The V gene lost 1 base and the J gene lost 7 bases, with 14 bases spanning the gap. The CDR3 is 15 amino acids.

This clone was found many times. The chain is built from TRBV11-2 and TRBJ2-2; 8 bases align to TRBD2. CDR1 and CDR2 from the germline V gene are SGHAT and FQNNGV. The trim removed 2 bases at V and 4 bases at J, leaving 9 bases unmatched. The CDR3 covers 17 residues. The CDR3 spells CASSLRLAGWLTGELFF. CDR3 bases: TGTGCCAGCAGCTTAAGGCTAGCGGGCTGGCTCACCGGGGAGCTGTTTTTT.

At least ten counts were recorded for this clone. The chain couples TRBV7-8 to TRBJ1-2; possible D gene TRBD1, 5 bases. Trimming took 2 bases from V and 6 from J, leaving 10 bases between them. Germline V gene data show CDR1 as SGHVS and CDR2 as FQNEAQ. The CDR3 is made up of 13 amino acids. CDR3 loop: CASSLSGGNGYTF. The CDR3 DNA is TGTGCCAGCAGCTTATCCGGGGGAAATGGCTACACCTTC. The full variable domain, rest sourced from reference TRBV7-8 and TRBJ1-2, is GAGVSQSPRYKVAKRGQDVALRCDPISGHVSLFWYQQALGQGPEFLTYFQNEAQLDKSGLPSDRFFAERPEGSVSTLKIQRTQQEDSAVYLCASSLSGGNGYTFGSGTRLTVV.

This clone appeared many times. This sequence joins TRBV27 and TRBJ2-7; 9 nucleotides match TRBD1. Looked up from germline, CDR1 is MNHEY and CDR2 is SMNVEV (reference sequence). This CDR3 spans 15 amino acids. Unmatched junction bases numbered 6, after V lost 4 bases and J lost 2 bases. The CDR3 spells CASSSGWTGAYEQYF. CDR3 DNA: TGTGCCAGCAGTTCTGGGTGGACAGGGGCCTACGAGCAGTACTTC.

This clone was picked up many times. The chain uses TRBV5-8 and TRBJ1-5; 7 bases are shared with TRBD1. V dropped 0 bases and J dropped 4; count of bases not matched to a gene: 7. Germline loops: CDR1 SGHTS, CDR2 YDEGEE. The CDR3 length is 16 residues. CDR3 residues: CASSLGAGGLNQPQHF. The CDR3, as DNA: TGTGCCAGCAGCTTGGGGGCAGGGGGTTTAAATCAGCCCCAGCATTTT.

This clone showed up many times. This chain connects TRBV19 to TRBJ2-3; TRBD1 matches at 7 bases. The CDR3 length is 15 residues. V shed 5 bases, J shed 0 bases, and the junction held 5 bases outside the gene matches. Per the germline V gene, CDR1 is LNHDA and CDR2 is SQIVND (reference sequence). This CDR3 is CASSLGQPSTDTQYF. The DNA for the CDR3 is TGTGCCAGTAGTTTGGGACAGCCGAGCACAGATACGCAGTATTTT.

This clone was found many times. The rearrangement joins TRBV27 to TRBJ2-3; possibly TRBD2 for D (5 bases). The CDR3 is 14 amino acids. The V gene's germline CDR1 is MNHEY and CDR2 SMNVEV (reference sequence). Trimming took off 5 bases at V and 3 bases at J, with 12 bases between the two ends. The CDR3 bases are TGTGCCAGCAGTCCCCGAGGGAAAACAGATACGCAGTATTTT. It is translated as CASSPRGKTDTQYF.

This clone was counted ten times or more. The chain combines TRBV15 with TRBJ2-1; no clear D gene. In germline, CDR1 is LNHNV, CDR2 YYDKDF (reference sequence). Between the trimmed V and J ends, which lost 0 bases and 12 bases, there was a span of 12 bases. The CDR3 covers 13 residues. DNA for the CDR3: TGTGCCACCAGCAGAGATCTACAGATGTGGCAGTTCTTC. This encodes CATSRDLQMWQFF.

In this sample, this clone turned up many times. The CDR3 DNA reads TGCGCCAGCAGCTTGGCCACTTCCTACGAGCAGTACTTC. Protein: CASSLATSYEQYF. The genes are TRBV5-1 and TRBJ2-7; D is undetermined. The CDR3 consists of 13 residues. V was clipped by 0 bases and J by 1 base, with 5 bases between them. Germline CDR1 and CDR2: SGHRS and YFSETQ.

This clone was seen many times. The chain uses TRBV28 and TRBJ1-1; no clear D gene. The CDR3 contains 13 residues. Germline CDR1 reads MDHEN; CDR2 reads SYDVKM. Deletions cut 6 bases from V and 1 base from J, with 9 bases between. The DNA of the CDR3 is TGTGCCAGCAGACGACGGGGGAACACTGAAGCTTTCTTT. This codes for CASRRRGNTEAFF.

Ten or more counts support this clone. V gene TRBV28 combines with J gene TRBJ2-4, with D tentatively TRBD2 (5 bases). CDR1 MDHEN and CDR2 SYDVKM come from the germline V gene. V gave up 7 bases and J gave up 4 bases, with 14 bases separating them. The CDR3 contains 14 residues. This chain's CDR3 is CASTRAGKKNIQYF. CDR3 bases: TGTGCCAGCACCCGGGCCGGGAAAAAAAACATTCAGTACTTC.

The table lists this clone with many counts. This chain connects TRBV19 to TRBJ2-3; no clear D. The CDR3 loop spans 15 amino acids. CDR1 and CDR2 from the germline V gene are LNHDA and SQIVND (reference sequence). V gave up 1 base and J gave up 0 bases, with 8 bases separating them. This CDR3 is CASSIVAPSTDTQYF. CDR3 in DNA: TGTGCCAGTAGTATAGTGGCACCTAGCACAGATACGCAGTATTTT.

This clone was seen repeatedly, ten times or more. The V call is TRBV30, the J call TRBJ1-1, with 7 bases identical to TRBD1. The CDR3 runs 15 residues. Trimming at V came to 2 bases and at J to 4 bases, leaving 10 bases not matched to a gene. Germline lookup yields CDR1 GTSNPN and CDR2 SVGIG (reference sequence). The CDR3 DNA is TGTGCCTGGAGTATCCGACAGGGCTCGACCACTGAAGCTTTCTTT. It codes for CAWSIRQGSTTEAFF.

This clone was counted ten times or more. The CDR3 loop reads CASSPRGYSYNEQFF. The CDR3, as DNA: TGCGCCAGCAGCCCCCGGGGGTATTCCTACAATGAGCAGTTCTTC. This chain uses TRBV5-1 with TRBJ2-1; D perhaps matches TRBD2 (6 bases). V was shortened by 4 bases and J by 1 base, with 12 bases between the two germline ends. CDR1 is SGHRS, CDR2 YFSETQ, per germline. The CDR3 has 15 residues.

The sample holds many counts of this clone. The rearrangement uses TRBV5-4 and TRBJ2-2; 7 bases match TRBD2. Germline values: CDR1 SGHNT, CDR2 YYREEE (reference sequence). V shed 4 bases and J 7 bases; nucleotides not matched to a gene: 7. This CDR3 is 14 amino acids long. CDR3 in DNA: TGTGCCAGCAGCCCGGGACCTAGCGGCGGGGAGCTGTTTTTT. Its translation: CASSPGPSGGELFF.

In its sample, this clone was seen many times. The V gene is TRBV7-9, the J gene TRBJ1-2, with 8 bases matching TRBD1. The CDR3 totals 13 residues. The trim removed 5 bases at V and 6 bases at J, leaving 5 bases unmatched. Germline V gene sequence: CDR1 SEHNR, CDR2 FQNEAQ (reference sequence). As DNA, the CDR3 is TGTGCCAGCAGCCATACAGGGGGGGATGGCTACACCTTC. Its protein product is CASSHTGGDGYTF.